The next 3 T cell receptor beta chains were all read from a single sample in a study of cytomegalovirus exposure and HLA in healthy donors. Only in-frame clones appear in the TCRdb table, and some are missing; sequencing was by immunoSEQ multiplex PCR. Of 150,000 to 200,000 clones listed, 75% to 95% were seen once; the top ten hold 3% to 3.5%. Input material: PBMCs. The source is a woman between 18 and 29 years old in good health and CMV-seropositive.

The chain carries TRBV18 and TRBJ1-1; weak D call: TRBD1 (5 bases). Germline CDR1 KGHSH, CDR2 LQKENI. CDR3 length equals 16 residues. Trimming took off 3 bases at V and 1 base at J, with 15 bases between the two ends. The CDR3 nucleotides read TGTGCCAGCTCACCTGCCGCGTACGGGGGGAACACTGAAGCTTTCTTT. It codes for CASSPAAYGGNTEAFF.

The chain joins TRBV7-3 to TRBJ2-3, with 11 bases that match TRBD2. Germline V gene sequence: CDR1 SGHTA, CDR2 FQGTGA. Trimming at V came to 1 base and at J to 3 bases, leaving 3 bases not matched to a gene. The length of the CDR3 is 16 residues. CDR3 bases: TGTGCCAGCAGCTTAATAGCGGGAGGGAGTACAGATACGCAGTATTTT. The encoded protein is CASSLIAGGSTDTQYF.

The sample holds one count of this clone. V gene TRBV11-2 combines with J gene TRBJ2-2; no firm D call. CDR1 is SGHAT and CDR2 is FQNNGV in the germline V gene. The CDR3 is made up of 12 amino acids. Deletions cut 4 bases from V and 6 bases from J, with 6 bases between. CDR3 protein: CASSSLSGELFF. CDR3 DNA: TGTGCCAGCAGCTCACTGTCCGGGGAGCTGTTTTTT.